Listed below are T cell receptor beta chains from one sample, sequenced in a study of T cell repertoires in cytomegalovirus infection. TCRdb re-analysed the reads in MiXCR, keeping a single row per CDR3 protein. The sample has 400,000 or so distinct CDR3 sequences; about a sixth are singletons. The sample taken for sequencing was PBMCs. The receptors stem from a human donor in good health (CMV status not recorded). Some clones in this sample may be carry-over from other donors' samples. Each CDR3 is given with its conserved first and last residue.

>TRBV6-1|16|TRBJ2-7
CASRWAFSGSSYEQYF
>TRBV3-1|12|TRBJ2-7
CASSQRVGEQYF
>TRBV7-2|13|TRBJ1-1
CASSPYRQTEAFF
>TRBV5-6|13|TRBJ2-1
CASMDRADNEQFF
>TRBV10-3|14|TRBJ2-1
CATARDSLYNEQFF
>TRBV7-2|15|TRBJ2-3
CASSLGGRAADTQYF
>TRBV7-2|15|TRBJ1-4
CASSLVDRVDEKLFF
>TRBV7-9|13|TRBJ2-7
CASSQDGGGEQYF
>TRBV6-2/TRBV6-3|16|TRBJ2-1
CASSPLRGGPYNEQFF
>TRBV19|16|TRBJ2-1
CASSIMSGSFYNEQFF
>TRBV7-8|14|TRBJ2-3
CASSLWAGKDTQYF
>TRBV19|16|TRBJ1-5
CASSIDQGVRNQPQHF
>TRBV9|18|TRBJ2-6
CASSEGVAVSAGANVLTF
>TRBV7-2|15|TRBJ2-1
CASSLWPGRGNEQFF
>TRBV27|15|TRBJ2-7
CASSSLVDRQYEQYF
>TRBV5-4|14|TRBJ2-1
CASSPDYLYNEQFF
>TRBV7-7|15|TRBJ2-1
CASSQRVNSYNEQFF
>TRBV27|15|TRBJ2-2
CASSERQGGYGELFF
>TRBV11-2|15|TRBJ2-7
CASRSTAGTGGEQYF
>TRBV7-8|16|TRBJ2-1
CASSKNTGASYNEQFF
>TRBV19|13|TRBJ2-2
CASSSDYGGELFF
>TRBV7-2|13|TRBJ1-4
CASSLVQGEKLFF
>TRBV7-2|14|TRBJ1-5
CASSARDGNQPQHF
>TRBV12-3/TRBV12-4|12|TRBJ1-5
CASSSPPGAQHF
>TRBV18|19|TRBJ2-1
CASSPKELRISNYYNEQFF
>TRBV29-1|13|TRBJ1-2
CSVRMGAWYGYTF
>TRBV19|13|TRBJ2-5
CASSISRKETQYF
>TRBV7-8|14|TRBJ2-7
CASTSPNRAYEQYF